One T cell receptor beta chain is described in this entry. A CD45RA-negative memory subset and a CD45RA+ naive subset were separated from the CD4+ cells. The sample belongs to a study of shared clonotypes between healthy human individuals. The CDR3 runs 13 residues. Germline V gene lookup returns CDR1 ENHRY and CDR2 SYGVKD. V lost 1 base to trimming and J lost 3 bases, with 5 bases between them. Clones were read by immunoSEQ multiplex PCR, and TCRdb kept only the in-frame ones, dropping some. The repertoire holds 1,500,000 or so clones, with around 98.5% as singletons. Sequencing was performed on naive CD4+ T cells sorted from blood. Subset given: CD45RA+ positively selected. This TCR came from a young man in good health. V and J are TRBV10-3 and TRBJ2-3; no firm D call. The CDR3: CAISEYPTDTQYF. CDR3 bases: TGTGCCATCAGTGAGTATCCGACAGATACGCAGTATTTT.